This T cell receptor beta chain came from a study of Ad26.COV2.S vaccination and SARS-CoV-2 variants (dated by TCRdb to the early 2020s). Regarding the complete study: Donors in the vaccine arm were drawn from COV1001, a multicentre, randomized, double-blind, placebo-controlled phase I-IIa trial testing Ad26.COV2.S in healthy adults. Dosing of Ad26.COV2.S was intramuscular, at either 5x10^10 or 1x10^11 viral particles, delivered as one shot or as two shots spaced 56 days apart. The specificity and breadth of SARS-CoV-2-reactive T cell receptors after Ad26.COV2.S vaccination were assessed by TCRbeta repertoire sequencing. A total of 32 samples were included in the TCR-sequenced set, comprising 19 Ad26.COV2.S vaccine recipients, 5 placebo recipients and 8 SARS-CoV-2 convalescent individuals. Trial participants were randomized into five groups of five, in which low-dose or high-dose Ad26.COV2.S was given once or twice, or placebo was given on both occasions. Investigators did not know the trial group allocation while performing experiments and assessing outcomes. Paper-wide results and their limitations: Higher spike-specific TCR breadth was observed in Ad26.COV2.S recipients than in placebo recipients (P = 0.0014). Non-spike TCR breadth was comparable between vaccine and placebo recipients, consistent with the vaccine containing only spike. The authors noted that the TCR breadth and depth analyses may have underestimated total T cell responses. The study lacked the statistical power to compare responses across vaccine doses or regimens. After vaccination, substantial breadth of spike-specific CD8+ and CD4+ T cell responses was reported.

The germline V gene gives CDR1 as MNHNS and CDR2 as SASEGT. The CDR3 measures 12 amino acids from cysteine to phenylalanine. CDR3 DNA only is kept here, 36 bases in frame from base 1. V and J are trimmed by 6 bases and 4 bases, and the gene matches miss 0 bases of the junction. Regarding this clone: Its antigen remains unidentified. Base qualities are missing; no much larger clone stands one base away.

Reading the label with the study, this specimen's treatment or condition is: around 19 received Ad26.COV2.S at low or high dose, single or two shots; about 5 received placebo; per-sample allocation not given. Repertoires of vaccine and placebo recipients were sequenced from samples collected on day 63 after the first injection. In Cohort 1b, roughly 26 adults aged 18-55 years were enrolled at a single site in Boston, USA, between 29 July and 7 August 2020. Ad26.COV2.S was a replication-incompetent adenovirus type 26 vector expressing a prefusion-stabilized SARS-CoV-2 spike protein from the original Wuhan strain. The immunoSEQ Assay was used to sequence TCRbeta CDR3 regions. After extraction, genomic DNA underwent amplification by bias-controlled multiplex PCR, followed by high-throughput sequencing. For the original study's pipeline: To quantify the absolute abundance of every unique TCRbeta CDR3 region, sequences were collapsed and filtered. T cell fraction was estimated by normalization of TCRbeta template counts to usable DNA, with usable DNA being measured through amplification of reference genes present in all nucleated cells. Repertoire TCRs were annotated as SARS-CoV-2-specific by exact matching of V gene, CDR3 amino acid sequence and J gene to a known reactive TCR set. The reference SARS-CoV-2 TCR set was derived from MIRA and filtered for enrichment in COVID-19-positive ImmuneCODE repertoires, a step that removed public or cross-reactive TCRs. Using the MIRA antigens, annotated TCRs were further analysed by specific ORF or by position within an ORF. Breadth was defined as annotated unique rearrangements over total unique productive rearrangements; depth was the summed frequency of those rearrangements. Two-sided Wilcoxon rank-sum tests were used to compare TCR breadth between groups. Drawn from immuneACCESS, this table holds only the in-frame rearrangements with V and J called that TCRdb kept. Clones are partly lost; checked studies trace under half to an unresolved V gene and leave the rest unexplained. V, J and clone size are taken as reported in that table, and D and trimming were inferred from the DNA itself. The sample table lists about 420,000 clones, over 75% of them with a count of one. The ten top clones hold 3.6% of the sample.

This chain is built from TRBV6-1 and TRBJ1-5, with TRBD1 identical over 7 junction bases. The clonotype comes from a person between 18 and 65 years old who received the Ad26.COV2.S COVID-19 vaccine or a placebo. This specimen was peripheral blood, taken in a trial of Ad26.COV2.S vaccine versus placebo. Here is the DNA: TGTGCCAGCAGGACAGGGAATCAGCCCCAGCATTTT. Translated, this is CASRTGNQPQHF.